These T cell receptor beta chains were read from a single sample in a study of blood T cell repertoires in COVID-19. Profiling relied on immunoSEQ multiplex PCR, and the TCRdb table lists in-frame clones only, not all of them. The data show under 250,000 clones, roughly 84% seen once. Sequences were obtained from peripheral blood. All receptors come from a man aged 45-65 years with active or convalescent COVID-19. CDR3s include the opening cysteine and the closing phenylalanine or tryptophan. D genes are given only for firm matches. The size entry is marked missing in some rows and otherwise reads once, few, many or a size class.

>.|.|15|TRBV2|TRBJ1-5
TGTGCCAGCGGGCTCAAGGGCGGGCTAGATCAGCCCCAGCATTTT
CASGLKGGLDQPQHF
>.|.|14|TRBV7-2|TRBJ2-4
TGTGCCAGCAGCTTAACAGGCCTCAAAAACATTCAGTACTTC
CASSLTGLKNIQYF
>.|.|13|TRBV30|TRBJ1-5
TGTGCCTTCACGTCGACGGCGGATCAGCCCCAGCATTTT
CAFTSTADQPQHF
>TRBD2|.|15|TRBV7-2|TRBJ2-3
TGTGCCAGCAGCTTAGTGTGGACTAGAAAAGATACGCAGTATTTT
CASSLVWTRKDTQYF
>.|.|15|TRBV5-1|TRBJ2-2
TGCGCCAGCAGCTTGGGGGTTAGCGGCGCCGGGGAGCTGTTTTTT
CASSLGVSGAGELFF
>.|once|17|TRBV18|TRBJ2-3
TGTGCCAGCTCACCATGGGAGATAGCGGCAGTCACAGATACGCAGTATTTT
CASSPWEIAAVTDTQYF
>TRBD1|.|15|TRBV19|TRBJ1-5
TGTGCCAGTAGTGACACAGGGGGTAGATCAGGGCCCCAGCATTTT
CASSDTGGRSGPQHF
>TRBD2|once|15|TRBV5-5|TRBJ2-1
TGTGCCAGCAGCTTAGCGGGACCTAATACGAATGAGCAGTTCTTC
CASSLAGPNTNEQFF
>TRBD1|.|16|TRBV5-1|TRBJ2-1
TGCGCCAGCAGCTTGTGGACGGGACAGACCTACAATGAGCAGTTCTTC
CASSLWTGQTYNEQFF
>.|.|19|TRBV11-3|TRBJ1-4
TGTGCCAGCAGCCCAGACAGGTCGGTTCGACGGGGGGGTAATGAAAAACTGTTTTTT
CASSPDRSVRRGGNEKLFF
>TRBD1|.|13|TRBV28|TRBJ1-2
TGTGCCAGCAGCTTACAGGGGTACTATGGCTACACCTTC
CASSLQGYYGYTF
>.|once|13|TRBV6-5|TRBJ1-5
TGTGCCAGCAGGGGCCAACCCAATCAGCCCCAGCATTTT
CASRGQPNQPQHF
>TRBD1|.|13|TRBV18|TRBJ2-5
TGTGCCAGCTCACGACAGGGATCCGAGACCCAGTACTTC
CASSRQGSETQYF
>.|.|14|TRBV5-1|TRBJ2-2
TGCGCCAGCAGGCGCGTTGGAGACACCGGGGAGCTGTTTTTT
CASRRVGDTGELFF
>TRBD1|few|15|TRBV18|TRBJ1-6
TGTGCCAGCTCACCGCGGACAGGGTGGAATTCACCCCTCCACTTT
CASSPRTGWNSPLHF
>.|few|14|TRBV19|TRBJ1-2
TGTGCCAGTAGTAGGAGGGGAGGAGTCTATGGCTACACCTTC
CASSRRGGVYGYTF
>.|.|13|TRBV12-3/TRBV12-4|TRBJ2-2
TGTGCCAGCAGTATGCTCGACTCCGGGGAGCTGTTTTTT
CASSMLDSGELFF
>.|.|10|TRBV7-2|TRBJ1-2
TGTGCCAGCAGACAATATGGCTACACCTTC
CASRQYGYTF
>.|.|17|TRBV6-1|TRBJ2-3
TGTGCCAGCAGTGAGCCGGGAAAAACTAAGCGGACAGATACGCAGTATTTT
CASSEPGKTKRTDTQYF
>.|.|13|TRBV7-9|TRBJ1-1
TGTGCCAGCAGCCCCGTGGGCGGGACTGAAGCTTTCTTT
CASSPVGGTEAFF
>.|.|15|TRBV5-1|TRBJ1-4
TGCGCCAGCAGCTTTTACGGGGATGGAAATGAAAAACTGTTTTTT
CASSFYGDGNEKLFF
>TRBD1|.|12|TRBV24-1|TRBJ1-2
TGTGCCACCAGCCGACAGGGCAATGGCTACACCTTC
CATSRQGNGYTF
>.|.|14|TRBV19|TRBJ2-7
TGTGCCAGTAGTATTTCAAGGGCGGGTGACGAGCAGTACTTC
CASSISRAGDEQYF
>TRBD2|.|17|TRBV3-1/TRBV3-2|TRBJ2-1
TGTGCCAGCAGCCAAGATTGGGGGGTAGCGGGGGACAATGAGCAGTTCTTC
CASSQDWGVAGDNEQFF
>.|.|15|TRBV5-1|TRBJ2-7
TGCGCCAGCAGCCGATCGGGTCGGGGGTCCTACGAGCAGTACTTC
CASSRSGRGSYEQYF
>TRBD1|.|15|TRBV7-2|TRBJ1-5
TGTGCCAGCAGCTCCGGGACAGGGACCTATCAGCCCCAGCATTTT
CASSSGTGTYQPQHF
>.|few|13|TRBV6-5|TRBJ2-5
TGTGCCAGCTCGCAGGTACTCCAAGAGACCCAGTACTTC
CASSQVLQETQYF
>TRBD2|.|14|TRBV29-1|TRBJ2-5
TGCAGCGTTGAGCATATGGGGGGGGTGAGGACCCAGTACTTC
CSVEHMGGVRTQYF
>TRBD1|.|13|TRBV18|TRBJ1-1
TGTGCCAGCTCCCGCGACAGGGTCCCTGAAGCTTTCTTT
CASSRDRVPEAFF
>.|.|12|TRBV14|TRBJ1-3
TGTGCCAGCAGCCAAGGGCGAAACACCATATATTTT
CASSQGRNTIYF
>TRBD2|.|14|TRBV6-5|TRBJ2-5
TGTGCCAGCAGTTACTGGGCGGGAGGGGGGACCCAGTACTTC
CASSYWAGGGTQYF
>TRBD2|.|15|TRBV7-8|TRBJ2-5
TGTGCCAGCAGCTTAAGGGAGGGATTCAGAGAGACCCAGTACTTC
CASSLREGFRETQYF
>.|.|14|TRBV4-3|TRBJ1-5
TGCGCCAGCAGCCAAGATCTGACTCCTAGGCCCCAGCATTTT
CASSQDLTPRPQHF
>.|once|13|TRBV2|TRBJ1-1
TGTGCCAGCAGCGCGACAGGGAACACTGAAGCTTTCTTT
CASSATGNTEAFF
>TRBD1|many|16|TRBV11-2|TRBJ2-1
TGTGCCAGCAGCTCCGGTAATAGGGGGCACTACAATGAGCAGTTCTTC
CASSSGNRGHYNEQFF
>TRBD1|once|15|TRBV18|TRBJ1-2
TGTGCCAGCTCTCCCGGGACAGGGTCCAATGGCGGCTACACCTTC
CASSPGTGSNGGYTF
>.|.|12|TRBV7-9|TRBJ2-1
TGTGCCAGCAGCTTAGGGGTGGCAGGTCAGTTCTTC
CASSLGVAGQFF
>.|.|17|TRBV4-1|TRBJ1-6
TGCGCCAGCAGCCAAGCCTGGGCCGGGGATTATAATTCACCCCTCCACTTT
CASSQAWAGDYNSPLHF
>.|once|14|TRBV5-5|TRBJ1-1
TGTGCCAGCAGCTTGAGCGGTATGAACACTGAAGCTTTCTTT
CASSLSGMNTEAFF
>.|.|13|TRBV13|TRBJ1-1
TGTGCCAGCAGCTTATGGGGGAGGGGTGAAGCTTTCTTT
CASSLWGRGEAFF
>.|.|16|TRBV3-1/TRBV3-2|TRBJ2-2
TGTGCCAGCAGCCAGGAGGGTCGGCTGAACACCGGGGAGCTGTTTTTT
CASSQEGRLNTGELFF
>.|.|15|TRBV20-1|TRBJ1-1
TGCAGTGCTAGTATCAGGGGTTTCATGAACACTGAAGCTTTCTTT
CSASIRGFMNTEAFF